This T cell receptor (beta chain) was captured in a study of blood T cells in healthy people across ages. CDR3 length equals 15 residues. The V end lost 3 bases, the J end lost 2 bases, and 13 bases lay between the germline ends. Germline CDR1 reads SGHVS; CDR2 reads FQNEAQ. A few counts support this clonotype. Its antigen remains unknown. Caucasian, healthy and from Russia, the donors were aged between about 6 and 90. Each donor supplied ten milliliters of peripheral blood. It was with a sample-barcoded 5' primer and a J-beta primer mix that a second PCR of roughly 6 to 12 cycles was run. The template-switch adaptor, which had 12 random nucleotides, put a tag on each cDNA molecule. TCRdb reprocessed the 5' RACE reads with MiXCR, giving one entry per CDR3 protein. The sample includes around 1,700,000 distinct CDR3 sequences, roughly 27% seen only once; the top ten take roughly 8%. Study-wide findings and caveats: A strong correlation was found between TCR beta diversity and the percentage of naive T cells.

The V call is TRBV7-8, the J call TRBJ2-5; tentatively, D is TRBD2 (5 bases). The source is a woman in her twenties or thirties in good health. Source material: blood. As DNA, the CDR3 is TGTGCCAGCAGCTTTCCAGGTCGGACTCAAGAGACCCAGTACTTC. Translated, it gives CASSFPGRTQETQYF.